This is a list of T cell receptor beta chains from one sample in a study of T cells in Graves' hyperthyroidism and ophthalmopathy. TCRdb fed the multiplex PCR reads into MiXCR, producing one record per CDR3 protein. The sample yields roughly 400,000 distinct CDR3 sequences, more than 12% seen once. Sample: blood. The receptor set was obtained from a man between 50 and 59 years old with Graves' ophthalmopathy. CDR3s include the opening cysteine and the closing phenylalanine or tryptophan. The D gene is left open where the match is weak. Size is stated for part of the rows, as once, few or many counts, or as a class when the clone is expanded.

v_gene,abundance,d_gene,j_gene,CDR3nt,CDR3aa
TRBV5-1,-,-,TRBJ1-5,TGCGCCAGCAGCTCGGAGGGCCAGGGGATCAATCAGCCCCAGCATTTT,CASSSEGQGINQPQHF
TRBV11-3,many,-,TRBJ2-2,TGTGCCAGCAGCTACCTCCCCACTGCGAACACCGGGGAGCTGTTTTTT,CASSYLPTANTGELFF
TRBV12-3/TRBV12-4,few,-,TRBJ2-3,TGTGCCAGCAGCCGAGACCCTACTAGCACAGATACGCAGTATTTT,CASSRDPTSTDTQYF
TRBV11-2,many,-,TRBJ2-1,TGTGCCAGCAGCTTCTTTCGGAGCGAGCAGTTCTTC,CASSFFRSEQFF
TRBV27,-,-,TRBJ2-1,TGTGCCAGCAGTTTACGAGGGAGGCTGGGTAATGAGCAGTTCTTC,CASSLRGRLGNEQFF
TRBV12-5,many,TRBD1,TRBJ2-1,TGTGCTAGTGGTAGTGGTTTCTCCGCCGACAGGGCCATCTCCTACAATGAGCAGTTCTTC,CASGSGFSADRAISYNEQFF
TRBV28,-,-,TRBJ1-3,TGTGCCAGCAGTTTGCCGTCTTTGGGGGGCGCTGGAAACACCATATATTTT,CASSLPSLGGAGNTIYF
TRBV20-1,-,-,TRBJ1-1,TGCAGTGCTAGATTAGTGGGGGCCGGGGCTTTCTTT,CSARLVGAGAFF
TRBV2,many,-,TRBJ2-5,TGTGCCAGCCAGCTGGTCTCGGAGACCCAGTACTTC,CASQLVSETQYF
TRBV24-1,-,-,TRBJ2-6,TGTGCCACCAGTGATTTTACAGCCTCTGGGGCCGACGTCCTGACTTTC,CATSDFTASGADVLTF
TRBV2,many,-,TRBJ1-2,TGTGCCAGCAGTGGACTACGCGAGGCCTATGGCTACACCTTC,CASSGLREAYGYTF